This TCR beta chain was identified during a study of T cell repertoires in cytomegalovirus infection. Study-wide findings and caveats: The ex vivo response was dominated by HLA-C-restricted CMV-specific TCR beta clonotypes.

Using its own MiXCR run on the reads, TCRdb lists one record per CDR3 protein. The data contain about 450,000 distinct CDR3 sequences, roughly a third of them singletons. Germline values: CDR1 MNHEY, CDR2 SVGAGI. V was trimmed by 4 bases and J by 2 bases, leaving 10 bases between them. The CDR3 has 14 residues. Details on this clonotype: Antigen specificity is unknown.

The rearrangement joins TRBV6-5 to TRBJ2-3; no clear D gene. The receptor was isolated from a human donor in good health (CMV status not recorded). Some clones in this sample may be carry-over from other donors' samples. The source material was PBMCs. The CDR3 loop reads CASSWAQTTDTQYF. As DNA, the CDR3 is TGTGCCAGCAGTTGGGCACAGACCACAGATACGCAGTATTTT.